Listed here is a single T cell receptor beta chain. The source of the sample is a study of blood T cell repertoires in COVID-19. Sequencing was performed with immunoSEQ multiplex PCR; in TCRdb, only in-frame clones are kept and a portion is missing. The data hold roughly 380,000 clones, with around 87% observed a single time. The sample was PBMCs or T cells enriched from blood (not recorded which). This clonotype was sampled from a young man who had recovered from COVID-19.

The CDR3 bases are TGTGCCAGTAAGGGCGGGGCAACTAATGAAAAACTGTTTTTT. Translating it yields CASKGGATNEKLFF. This chain uses TRBV19 with TRBJ1-4; no firm D call. The V gene lost 7 bases and the J gene lost 0 bases, with 9 bases spanning the gap. This CDR3 comprises 14 residues. Germline assignment: CDR1 LNHDA and CDR2 SQIVND (reference sequence).